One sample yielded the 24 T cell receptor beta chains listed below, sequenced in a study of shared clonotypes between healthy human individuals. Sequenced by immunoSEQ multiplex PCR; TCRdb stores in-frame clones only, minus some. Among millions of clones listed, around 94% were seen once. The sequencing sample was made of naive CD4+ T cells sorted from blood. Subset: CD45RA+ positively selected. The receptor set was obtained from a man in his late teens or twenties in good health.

CDR3 region: CASSAGTPTTDTQYF. CDR3 bases: TGTGCCAGCAGCGCCGGGACACCCACCACAGATACGCAGTATTTT. The chain is built from TRBV5-4 and TRBJ2-3; TRBD1 is a possible D gene (6 bases). Between the trimmed V and J ends, which lost 4 bases and 2 bases, there was a span of 14 bases. Germline CDR1 is SGHNT and CDR2 is YYREEE (reference sequence). CDR3 size: 15 residues.

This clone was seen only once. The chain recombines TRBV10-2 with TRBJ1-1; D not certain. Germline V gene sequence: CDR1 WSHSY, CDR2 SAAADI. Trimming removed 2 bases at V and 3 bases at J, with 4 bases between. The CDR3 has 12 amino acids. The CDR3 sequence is CASSEIYTEAFF. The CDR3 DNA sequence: TGCGCCAGCAGTGAGATCTACACTGAAGCTTTCTTT.

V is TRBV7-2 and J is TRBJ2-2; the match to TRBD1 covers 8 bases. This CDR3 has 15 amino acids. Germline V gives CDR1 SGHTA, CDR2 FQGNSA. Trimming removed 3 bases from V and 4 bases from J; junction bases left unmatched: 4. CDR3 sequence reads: CASSFNRGITGELFF. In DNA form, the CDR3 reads TGTGCCAGCAGCTTTAACAGGGGGATCACCGGGGAGCTGTTTTTT.

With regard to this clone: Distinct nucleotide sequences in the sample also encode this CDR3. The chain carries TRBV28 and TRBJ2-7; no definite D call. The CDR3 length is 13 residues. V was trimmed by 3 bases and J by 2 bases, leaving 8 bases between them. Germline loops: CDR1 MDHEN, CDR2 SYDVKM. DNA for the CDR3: TGTGCCAGCAGTTTCTCGGGCCCCTACGAGCAGTACTTC. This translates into CASSFSGPYEQYF.

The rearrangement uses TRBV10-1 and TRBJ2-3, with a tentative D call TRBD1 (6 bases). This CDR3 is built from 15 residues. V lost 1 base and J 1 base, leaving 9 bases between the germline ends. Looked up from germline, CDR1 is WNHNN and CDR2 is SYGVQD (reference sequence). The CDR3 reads CASSEWAGGTDTQYF. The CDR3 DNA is TGCGCCAGCAGTGAGTGGGCAGGGGGCACAGATACGCAGTATTTT.

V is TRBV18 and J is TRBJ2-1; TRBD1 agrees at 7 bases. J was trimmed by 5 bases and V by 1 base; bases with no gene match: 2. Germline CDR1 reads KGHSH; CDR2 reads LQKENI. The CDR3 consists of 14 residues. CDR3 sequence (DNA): TGTGCCAGCTCACCACTAGACAGGGACAATGAGCAGTTCTTC. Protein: CASSPLDRDNEQFF.

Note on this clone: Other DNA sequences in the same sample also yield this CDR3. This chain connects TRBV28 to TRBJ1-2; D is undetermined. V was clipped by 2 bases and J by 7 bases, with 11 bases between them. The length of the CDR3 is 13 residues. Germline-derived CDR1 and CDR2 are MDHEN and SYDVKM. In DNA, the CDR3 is TGTGCCAGCAGTTTAGGAAGGGTCCTTGGCTACACCTTC. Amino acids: CASSLGRVLGYTF.

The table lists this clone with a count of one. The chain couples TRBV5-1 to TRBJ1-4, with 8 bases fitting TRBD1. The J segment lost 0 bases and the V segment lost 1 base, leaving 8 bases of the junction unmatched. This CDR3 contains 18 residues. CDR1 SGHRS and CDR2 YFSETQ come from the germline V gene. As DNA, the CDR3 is TGCGCCAGCAGCTTGCCGTCCGGGACAGGCGCAACTAATGAAAAACTGTTTTTT. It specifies CASSLPSGTGATNEKLFF.

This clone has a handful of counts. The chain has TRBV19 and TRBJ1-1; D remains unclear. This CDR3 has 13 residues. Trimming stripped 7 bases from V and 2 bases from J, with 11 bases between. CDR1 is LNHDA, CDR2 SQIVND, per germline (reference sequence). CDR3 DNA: TGTGCCAGTAAAAAGGAAACCAACACTGAAGCTTTCTTT. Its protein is CASKKETNTEAFF.

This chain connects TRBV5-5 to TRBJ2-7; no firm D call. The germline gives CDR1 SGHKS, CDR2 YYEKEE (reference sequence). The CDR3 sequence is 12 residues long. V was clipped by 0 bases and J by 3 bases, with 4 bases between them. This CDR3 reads CASSLDLYEQYF. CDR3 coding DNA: TGTGCCAGCAGCTTGGATCTCTACGAGCAGTACTTC.

CDR3 sequence: CAWSVTLGRRRQGMYEQYF. Here the CDR3 DNA reads TGTGCCTGGAGCGTAACCCTGGGCCGGAGGAGACAGGGTATGTACGAGCAGTACTTC. The chain is built from TRBV30 and TRBJ2-7, with 7 bases that match TRBD1. J was trimmed by 4 bases and V by 3 bases; bases with no gene match: 24. Germline assignment: CDR1 GTSNPN and CDR2 SVGIG (reference sequence). This CDR3 is built from 19 residues.

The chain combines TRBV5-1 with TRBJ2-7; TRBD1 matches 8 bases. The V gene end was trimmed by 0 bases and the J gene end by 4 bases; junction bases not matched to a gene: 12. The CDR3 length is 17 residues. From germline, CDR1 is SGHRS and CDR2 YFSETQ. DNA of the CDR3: TGCGCCAGCAGCTTGGTTCCCCCCGGACAGGGAACGTACGAGCAGTACTTC. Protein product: CASSLVPPGQGTYEQYF.

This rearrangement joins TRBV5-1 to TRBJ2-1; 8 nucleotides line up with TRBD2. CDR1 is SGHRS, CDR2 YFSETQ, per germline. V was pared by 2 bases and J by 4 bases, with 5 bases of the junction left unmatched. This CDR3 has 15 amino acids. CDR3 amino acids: CASSLAGAFYNEQFF. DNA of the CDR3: TGCGCCAGCAGCTTAGCGGGGGCCTTTTACAATGAGCAGTTCTTC.

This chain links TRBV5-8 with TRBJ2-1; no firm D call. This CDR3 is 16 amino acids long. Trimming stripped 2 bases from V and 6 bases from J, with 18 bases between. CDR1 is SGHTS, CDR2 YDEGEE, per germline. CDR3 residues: CASSLGYGQPINEQFF. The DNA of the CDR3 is TGTGCCAGCAGCTTAGGTTACGGGCAGCCGATCAATGAGCAGTTCTTC.

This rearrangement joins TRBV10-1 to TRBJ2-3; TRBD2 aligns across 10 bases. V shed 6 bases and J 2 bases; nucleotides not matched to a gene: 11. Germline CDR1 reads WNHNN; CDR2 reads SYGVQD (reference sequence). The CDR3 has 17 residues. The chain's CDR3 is CASSPGTSAPNTDTQYF. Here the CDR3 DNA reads TGCGCCAGCAGCCCCGGGACTAGCGCACCGAACACAGATACGCAGTATTTT.

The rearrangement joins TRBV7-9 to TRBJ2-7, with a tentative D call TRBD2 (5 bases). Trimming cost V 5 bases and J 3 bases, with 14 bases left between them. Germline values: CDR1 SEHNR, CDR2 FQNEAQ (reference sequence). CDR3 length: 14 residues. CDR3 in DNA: TGTGCCAGCAGCCAGCTCGGGGTAGGCTACGAGCAGTACTTC. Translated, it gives CASSQLGVGYEQYF.

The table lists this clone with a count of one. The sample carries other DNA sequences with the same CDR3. Here the CDR3 reads CASSLEGVTTNEKLFF. Here the CDR3 DNA reads TGCGCCAGCAGCTTGGAAGGTGTCACAACTAATGAAAAACTGTTTTTT. The rearrangement uses TRBV5-1 and TRBJ1-4, with D unclear. Trimming pared 0 bases from V and 0 bases from J, leaving 9 bases between. The CDR3 extends over 16 amino acids. The germline gives CDR1 SGHRS, CDR2 YFSETQ.

The CDR3 region is CAWSPGKVDTQYF. CDR3 coding DNA: TGTGCCTGGAGCCCGGGGAAGGTTGATACGCAGTATTTT. The J gene is TRBJ2-3, the V gene TRBV30, with D perhaps TRBD2 (5 bases). The CDR3 has 13 amino acids. V gave up 3 bases and J gave up 6 bases, with 13 bases separating them. Germline CDR1 and CDR2: GTSNPN and SVGIG (reference sequence).

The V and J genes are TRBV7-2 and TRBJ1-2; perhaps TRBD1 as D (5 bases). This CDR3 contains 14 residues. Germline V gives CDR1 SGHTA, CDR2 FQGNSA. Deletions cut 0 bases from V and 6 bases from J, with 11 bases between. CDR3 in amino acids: CASSLALRGDGYTF. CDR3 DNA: TGTGCCAGCAGCTTAGCGTTACGGGGCGATGGCTACACCTTC. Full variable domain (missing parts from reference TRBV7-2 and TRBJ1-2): GAGVSQSPSNKVTEKGKDVELRCDPISGHTALYWYRQSLGQGLEFLIYFQGNSAPDKSGLPSDRFSAERTGGSVSTLTIQRTQQEDSAVYLCASSLALRGDGYTFGSGTRLTVV.

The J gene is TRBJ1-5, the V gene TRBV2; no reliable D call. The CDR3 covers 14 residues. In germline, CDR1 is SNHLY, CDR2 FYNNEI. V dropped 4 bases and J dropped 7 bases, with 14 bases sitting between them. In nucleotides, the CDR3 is TGTGCCAGCAGTGGAAACACTCAGAGACAGCCCCAGCATTTT. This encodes CASSGNTQRQPQHF.

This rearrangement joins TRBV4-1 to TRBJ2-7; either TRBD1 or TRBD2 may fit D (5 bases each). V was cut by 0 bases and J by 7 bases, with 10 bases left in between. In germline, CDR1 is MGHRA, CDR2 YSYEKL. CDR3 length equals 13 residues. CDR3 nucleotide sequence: TGCGCCAGCAGCCAAGACCCGAGGGGTGAGCAGTACTTC. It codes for CASSQDPRGEQYF.

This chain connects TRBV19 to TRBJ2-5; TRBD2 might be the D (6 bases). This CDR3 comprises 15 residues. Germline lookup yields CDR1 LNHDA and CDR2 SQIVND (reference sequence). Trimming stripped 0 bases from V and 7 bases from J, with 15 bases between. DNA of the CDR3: TGTGCCAGTAGTATAGATCAAGTCCGGAGGGGGACCCAGTACTTC. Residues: CASSIDQVRRGTQYF.

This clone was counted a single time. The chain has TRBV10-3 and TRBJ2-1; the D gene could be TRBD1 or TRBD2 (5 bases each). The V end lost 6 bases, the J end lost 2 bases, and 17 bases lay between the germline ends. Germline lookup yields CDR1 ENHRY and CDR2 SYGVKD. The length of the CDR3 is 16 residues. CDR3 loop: CAISLTGPAAYNEQFF. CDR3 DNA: TGTGCCATCAGCCTTACGGGGCCCGCCGCCTACAATGAGCAGTTCTTC.

CDR3 residues: CSRGLGFNQPQHF. The CDR3 DNA follows: TGCAGCAGAGGGTTGGGATTCAATCAGCCCCAGCATTTT. V usage is TRBV29-1 and J usage is TRBJ1-5; unclear D gene. Germline V lookup: CDR1 SQVTM, CDR2 ANQGSEA. This CDR3 contains 13 residues. V shed 8 bases and J shed 3 bases, with 14 bases lying between them.